This TCR beta chain was captured in a study of cytomegalovirus exposure and HLA in healthy donors. Study-wide points: The only immune exposure information that was available was CMV serostatus. Cytomegalovirus association was assigned to more than 150 TCR beta chains.

This CDR3 region has 22 residues. Germline CDR1 and CDR2: MNHNS and SASEGT. V lost 2 bases and J lost 6; bases outside the gene matches: 22. As for the donors, each was a healthy bone marrow donor. At sampling all donors were nominally healthy, likely with unrecorded immune exposures. With regard to this clone: Its specificity is unknown.

The PCR contained 60 Vbeta and 13 Jbeta primers. TCRdb's copy holds only in-frame clones and misses some; the assay was immunoSEQ multiplex PCR. The table records 84,000 or so clones, approximately 88% of them present only once. This TCR was recovered from a woman in her forties or fifties in good health and CMV-seronegative. The J gene is TRBJ2-5, the V gene TRBV6-1; TRBD2 aligns across 15 bases. Material: PBMCs. CDR3 DNA: TGTGCCAGCAGTGAAACCCAAACCCACCGAGGACTAGCGGGGGGGCCTCGAAAGACCCAGTACTTC. This translates into CASSETQTHRGLAGGPRKTQYF.